The 29 T cell receptor beta chains below were found in one sample sequenced in a study of OX40 agonist ivuxolimab in advanced cancers. Profiled with immunoSEQ multiplex PCR; TCRdb holds only in-frame clones, not every one. The data contain 45,000 to 55,000 clones, 81% of them singletons. This specimen was CD4+ or CD8+ T cells sorted from blood, taken in a trial of the OX40 agonist ivuxolimab. These receptors were collected from an adult with an advanced solid tumor such as melanoma, head and neck, liver or kidney cancer.

The rearrangement joins TRBV12-5 to TRBJ2-5; D is uncertain. Trimming left V 1 base short and J 2 bases short, with 14 bases between. The CDR3 totals 16 residues. The germline V gene has CDR1 LGHNT and CDR2 FRNRAP. CDR3 sequence reads: CASGLEGPTRQETQYF. The CDR3 DNA reads TGTGCTAGTGGTTTGGAAGGCCCAACCCGGCAAGAGACCCAGTACTTC.

J is TRBJ2-1 and V is TRBV7-2; 7 bases map to TRBD2. V gave up 3 bases and J gave up 7 bases; unmatched junction bases: 3. Germline values: CDR1 SGHTA, CDR2 FQGNSA. This CDR3 contains 13 residues. In DNA, the CDR3 is TGTGCCAGCAGCTTCGGGACTACTAATGAGCAGTTCTTC. This encodes CASSFGTTNEQFF. Full variable domain (outside the CDR3, taken from reference TRBV7-2 and TRBJ2-1): GAGVSQSPSNKVTEKGKDVELRCDPISGHTALYWYRQSLGQGLEFLIYFQGNSAPDKSGLPSDRFSAERTGGSVSTLTIQRTQQEDSAVYLCASSFGTTNEQFFGPGTRLTVL.

This clone was recorded only once. Here the CDR3 DNA reads TGTGCCAGCAGCGTAGATAGAGGGGGGAACTTCAGGGAGACCCAGTACTTC. Its protein is CASSVDRGGNFRETQYF. The chain joins TRBV9 to TRBJ2-5; D is perhaps TRBD1 or TRBD2 (6 bases each). Germline assignment: CDR1 SGDLS and CDR2 YYNGEE. With 0 bases removed from V and 5 bases from J, the gap between germline ends came to 20 bases. CDR3 length: 17 residues.

The V call is TRBV27, the J call TRBJ1-4; D unclear. Germline V lookup: CDR1 MNHEY, CDR2 SMNVEV (reference sequence). This CDR3 has 14 amino acids. The germline V and J ends were trimmed by 7 bases and 6 bases, with 15 bases remaining between them. Here the CDR3 reads CASTSIGLDEKLFF. CDR3 sequence (DNA): TGTGCCAGCACCTCCATAGGGTTAGATGAAAAACTGTTTTTT.

The V gene is TRBV27, the J gene TRBJ1-1, with D tentatively TRBD1 (5 bases). The CDR3 runs 15 residues. Trimming cost V 1 base and J 2 bases, with 11 bases left between them. CDR1 and CDR2 (germline): MNHEY, SMNVEV (reference sequence). The CDR3 reads CASSLFWGRNTEAFF. The CDR3 DNA follows: TGTGCCAGCAGTTTATTCTGGGGGAGAAACACTGAAGCTTTCTTT.

The J gene is TRBJ1-1, the V gene TRBV2; perhaps TRBD1 as D (6 bases). The CDR3 is 15 residues long. Germline V CDR1 and CDR2: SNHLY, FYNNEI. V shed 2 bases and J shed 1 base, with 11 bases lying between them. The CDR3 DNA is TGTGCCAGCAGTGAAAGAACAGGGACGAACACTGAAGCTTTCTTT. Translation: CASSERTGTNTEAFF.

V and J are TRBV7-2 and TRBJ2-2; D call uncertain. V was shortened by 1 base and J by 4 bases, with 10 bases between the two germline ends. Germline CDR1 SGHTA, CDR2 FQGNSA. The CDR3 spans 15 residues. In DNA, the CDR3 is TGTGCCAGCAGCTTAGGGCAGGCCTTCACCGGGGAGCTGTTTTTT. It yields the protein CASSLGQAFTGELFF. Drawing the rest from reference TRBV7-2 and TRBJ2-2, the complete variable domain is GAGVSQSPSNKVTEKGKDVELRCDPISGHTALYWYRQSLGQGLEFLIYFQGNSAPDKSGLPSDRFSAERTGGSVSTLTIQRTQQEDSAVYLCASSLGQAFTGELFFGEGSRLTVL.

The chain is built from TRBV6-6 and TRBJ2-5, with D perhaps TRBD1 or TRBD2 (5 bases each). The CDR3 loop spans 13 amino acids. The germline V gene has CDR1 MNHNY and CDR2 SVGAGI (reference sequence). Deletions cut 2 bases from V and 5 bases from J, with 9 bases between. The CDR3 DNA reads as TGTGCCAGCAGTTACGGGTGGGACGAGACCCAGTACTTC. Residues: CASSYGWDETQYF.

This clone appeared a single time. The genes are TRBV7-9 and TRBJ2-5, with D uncertain. Trimming stripped 5 bases from V and 0 bases from J, with 13 bases between. This CDR3 spans 15 amino acids. The germline V gene has CDR1 SEHNR and CDR2 FQNEAQ (reference sequence). The CDR3 bases are TGTGCCAGCAGCCAATCCGGGCAGTACCAAGAGACCCAGTACTTC. Amino acid sequence: CASSQSGQYQETQYF.

Written as DNA, the CDR3 is TGTGCCAGCAGCTTAGGGACTACGCAAGAGACCCAGTACTTC. As protein: CASSLGTTQETQYF. The chain has TRBV7-6 and TRBJ2-5; perhaps TRBD2 as D (6 bases). Germline CDR1 is SGHVS and CDR2 is FNYEAQ. This CDR3 is built from 14 residues. Deletions cut 1 base from V and 2 bases from J, with 8 bases between.

This clone was counted between two and nine times. J is TRBJ1-1 and V is TRBV7-6; no definite D call. The length of the CDR3 is 13 residues. V was clipped by 0 bases and J by 1 base, with 3 bases between them. Germline values: CDR1 SGHVS, CDR2 FNYEAQ. The CDR3 DNA reads TGTGCCAGCAGCTTAGCCCAGAACACTGAAGCTTTCTTT. Translation gives CASSLAQNTEAFF.

This sequence joins TRBV5-6 and TRBJ1-1; D may be TRBD1 (6 bases). CDR3 size: 14 residues. The V end lost 2 bases, the J end lost 0 bases, and 8 bases lay between the germline ends. The germline V gene has CDR1 SGHDT and CDR2 YYEEEE. CDR3: CASSLGQMNTEAFF. In DNA form, the CDR3 reads TGTGCCAGCAGCTTAGGACAGATGAACACTGAAGCTTTCTTT.

This rearrangement joins TRBV4-2 to TRBJ1-1; the D gene is possibly TRBD1 (6 bases). CDR3 size: 15 residues. From germline, CDR1 is LGHNA and CDR2 YNFKEQ. The V end was cut by 0 bases, the J end by 6 bases, with 14 bases between. The CDR3 loop reads CASSQDVGGQAEAFF. CDR3 DNA: TGTGCCAGCAGCCAAGATGTTGGGGGCCAGGCTGAAGCTTTCTTT.

This clone showed up just a few times. The rearrangement uses TRBV28 and TRBJ2-1, with D perhaps TRBD2 (6 bases). V was pared by 3 bases and J by 4 bases, with 16 bases between. This CDR3 is built from 16 residues. Germline loops: CDR1 MDHEN, CDR2 SYDVKM. The CDR3 is CASSFVGETRYNEQFF. The CDR3 bases are TGTGCCAGCAGTTTCGTGGGGGAGACTAGGTACAATGAGCAGTTCTTC.

The V and J genes are TRBV30 and TRBJ1-3; D not certain. Germline V gene sequence: CDR1 GTSNPN, CDR2 SVGIG (reference sequence). The CDR3 loop spans 15 amino acids. Trimming took 1 base from V and 8 from J, leaving 18 bases between them. This CDR3 reads CAWSATALALDTIYF. The CDR3 DNA is TGTGCCTGGAGTGCGACGGCGCTTGCCTTGGACACCATATATTTT.

The count of this clone is one. The rearrangement joins TRBV14 to TRBJ2-7, with 9 bases fitting TRBD2. The CDR3 is 18 residues long. The V and J ends lost 0 bases and 1 base, in that order; junction bases with no gene match: 10. CDR1 and CDR2 (germline): SGHDN, FVKESK. CDR3 DNA: TGTGCCAGCAGCCAAGATCGGAGGGGTAGCGGGAGATCCTACGAGCAGTACTTC. Translated, it gives CASSQDRRGSGRSYEQYF.

The chain recombines TRBV19 with TRBJ1-2, with a weak D call TRBD1 (6 bases). From germline, CDR1 is LNHDA and CDR2 SQIVND (reference sequence). The V gene lost 5 bases and the J gene lost 4 bases, with 11 bases spanning the gap. The CDR3 covers 13 residues. The DNA for the CDR3 is TGTGCCAGTAGTCCGGGGGGCGCCTATGGCTACACCTTC. This encodes CASSPGGAYGYTF.

The rearrangement uses TRBV4-1 and TRBJ1-2; a weak D match, TRBD1 (6 bases). The CDR3 loop spans 16 amino acids. V was cut by 0 bases and J by 0 bases, with 11 bases left in between. Germline V gene data show CDR1 as MGHRA and CDR2 as YSYEKL. CDR3 residues: CASSQDPRGANYGYTF. Written as DNA, the CDR3 is TGCGCCAGCAGCCAAGATCCGAGGGGGGCTAACTATGGCTACACCTTC.

V and J are TRBV5-6 and TRBJ2-2; 7 nucleotides match TRBD1. Germline V gene sequence: CDR1 SGHDT, CDR2 YYEEEE. V shed 0 bases and J 6 bases; nucleotides not matched to a gene: 8. The CDR3 consists of 16 residues. The CDR3 reads CASSLELGGASGELFF. The CDR3 DNA sequence: TGTGCCAGCAGCTTGGAGCTAGGGGGCGCATCCGGGGAGCTGTTTTTT. The variable domain in full, with the rest retrieved from reference TRBV5-6 and TRBJ2-2, is DAGVTQSPTHLIKTRGQQVTLRCSPKSGHDTVSWYQQALGQGPQFIFQYYEEEERQRGNFPDRFSGHQFPNYSSELNVNALLLGDSALYLCASSLELGGASGELFFGEGSRLTVL.

This chain uses TRBV7-9 with TRBJ2-1; D may correspond to TRBD1 or TRBD2 (6 bases each). V lost 5 bases and J 2 bases, leaving 13 bases between the germline ends. The CDR3 has 15 amino acids. From germline, CDR1 is SEHNR and CDR2 FQNEAQ (reference sequence). The CDR3 region has the DNA TGTGCCAGCAGCCCGAGGGGGGCGACCTACAATGAGCAGTTCTTC. Residues: CASSPRGATYNEQFF.

This clone was recorded only once. The chain joins TRBV7-8 to TRBJ2-1; 7 bases fit TRBD2. The CDR3 totals 16 residues. V shed 2 bases and J 8 bases; nucleotides not matched to a gene: 12. Germline V gene data show CDR1 as SGHVS and CDR2 as FQNEAQ. CDR3 bases: TGTGCCAGCAGCTTATCGGGTGCGGGAGTTTGGGATGAGCAGTTCTTC. Its translation is CASSLSGAGVWDEQFF.

This chain joins TRBV4-2 and TRBJ2-1; the match to TRBD2 covers 10 bases. V gave up 0 bases and J gave up 6 bases; unmatched junction bases: 2. CDR3 length equals 15 residues. Germline assignment: CDR1 LGHNA and CDR2 YNFKEQ. The CDR3 region has the DNA TGTGCCAGCAGCCAAGATCTAGCGGGAGTCAATGAGCAGTTCTTC. It translates to CASSQDLAGVNEQFF.

The CDR3 loop is CATYQRSSDEQFF. CDR3 in DNA: TGTGCCACCTACCAGCGGTCCTCGGATGAGCAGTTCTTC. This chain connects TRBV5-4 to TRBJ2-1, with D perhaps matching TRBD2 (5 bases). CDR1 is SGHNT, CDR2 YYREEE, per germline (reference sequence). The CDR3 loop spans 13 amino acids. V lost 9 bases and J 8 bases, leaving 18 bases between the germline ends.

This sequence joins TRBV10-3 and TRBJ2-7; possibly TRBD2 for D (6 bases). This CDR3 spans 11 amino acids. Trimming left V 2 bases short and J 7 bases short, with 6 bases between. The germline gives CDR1 ENHRY, CDR2 SYGVKD. The CDR3 loop reads CAISEGGEQYF. CDR3 DNA: TGTGCCATCAGTGAGGGGGGGGAGCAGTACTTC.

Written as DNA, the CDR3 is TGTGCCAGCAGTAAAAACCGGGACACCGTCTCCTACGAGCAGTACGTC. Translating gives CASSKNRDTVSYEQYV. The genes are TRBV28 and TRBJ2-7; D possibly corresponds to TRBD1 (6 bases). This CDR3 region has 16 residues. The germline V gene has CDR1 MDHEN and CDR2 SYDVKM. V was pared by 5 bases and J by 0 bases, with 17 bases between.

The rearrangement joins TRBV6-5 to TRBJ2-7; D remains unclear. Trimming stripped 2 bases from V and 4 bases from J, with 9 bases between. Germline CDR1 is MNHEY and CDR2 is SVGAGI. The CDR3 covers 13 residues. The DNA for the CDR3 is TGTGCCAGCAGTTACGCCCTGGAGTACGAGCAGTACTTC. The encoded protein is CASSYALEYEQYF.

The V gene is TRBV4-1, the J gene TRBJ1-1; D remains ambiguous. The CDR3 has 15 amino acids. V was cut by 1 base and J by 0 bases, with 9 bases left in between. Per the germline V gene, CDR1 is MGHRA and CDR2 is YSYEKL. In nucleotides, the CDR3 is TGCGCCAGCAGCCAAGTTGCAGTCCTGAACACTGAAGCTTTCTTT. Translated: CASSQVAVLNTEAFF.

V usage is TRBV5-1 and J usage is TRBJ1-2, with D hard to call. The V end was cut by 3 bases, the J end by 4 bases, with 16 bases between. The CDR3 consists of 15 residues. Germline loops: CDR1 SGHRS, CDR2 YFSETQ. CDR3 region: CASSSADETFYGYTF. The CDR3 bases are TGCGCCAGCAGCTCCGCCGACGAGACTTTCTATGGCTACACCTTC.

The sample holds one count of this clone. The genes are TRBV5-5 and TRBJ1-1; D is possibly TRBD1 (5 bases). Germline V lookup: CDR1 SGHKS, CDR2 YYEKEE (reference sequence). Trimming removed 4 bases from V and 6 bases from J, with 19 bases in between. The CDR3 extends over 15 amino acids. As DNA, the CDR3 is TGTGCCAGCAGCCCGGGGGGTTTAGGCGGGGCTGAAGCTTTCTTT. Translation gives CASSPGGLGGAEAFF.